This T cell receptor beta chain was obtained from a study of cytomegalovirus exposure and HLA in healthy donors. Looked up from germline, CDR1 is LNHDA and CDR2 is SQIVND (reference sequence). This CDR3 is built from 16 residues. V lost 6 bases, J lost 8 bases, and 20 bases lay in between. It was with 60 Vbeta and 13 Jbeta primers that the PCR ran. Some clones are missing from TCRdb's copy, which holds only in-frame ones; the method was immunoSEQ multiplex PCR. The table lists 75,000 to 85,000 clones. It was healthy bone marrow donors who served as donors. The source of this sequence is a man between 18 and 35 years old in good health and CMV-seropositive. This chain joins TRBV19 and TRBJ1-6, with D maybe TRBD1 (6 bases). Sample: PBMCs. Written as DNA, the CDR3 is TGTGCCAGTAGCCCGTGGCAGGGGCTAATAGATTCACCCCTCCACTTT. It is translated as CASSPWQGLIDSPLHF.